The T cell receptor (beta chain) under discussion was sequenced for a study of cytomegalovirus exposure and HLA in healthy donors. Whole-study results and caveats: 15,000 to 20,000 TCR beta sequences were associated with HLA alleles at 0.05 false discovery rate in a later analysis.

Germline-derived CDR1 and CDR2 are SGHTA and FQGNSA. The V end was cut by 0 bases, the J end by 1 base, with 16 bases between. The CDR3 extends over 19 amino acids. This clone was recorded only once. Its target is unknown. The study ran its PCR with 60 Vbeta and 13 Jbeta primers. Produced via immunoSEQ multiplex PCR; TCRdb's table is partial and in-frame only. The data hold around 130,000 clones, with over 60% observed a single time. Sequencing was done on a sample of PBMCs. The rearrangement links TRBV7-2 to TRBJ2-6; D might be TRBD1 (6 bases). The sequence was collected from a man between 18 and 29 years old in good health and CMV-seronegative. CDR3 sequence: CASSLALGARGSGANVLTF. The CDR3 DNA reads TGTGCCAGCAGCTTAGCGCTGGGGGCCCGAGGGTCTGGGGCCAACGTCCTGACTTTC.